This T cell receptor (beta chain) comes out of a study of prognosis after radiotherapy for stage I lung cancer. Turning to the study itself: It was between 2018 and January 2019 that stage I non-small cell lung cancer patients were enrolled. Newly diagnosed primary stage I lung tumors were present in 14 to 15 patients, and oligometastatic NSCLC after surgical resection of the primary tumor was present in roughly five patients.

There are many counts of this clonotype. What it binds is not known. The J segment lost 2 bases and the V segment lost 4 bases, leaving 7 bases of the junction unmatched. Germline V gene lookup returns CDR1 MGHDK and CDR2 SYGVNS. The CDR3 totals 15 residues. Study-wide points: A difference in TRBV and TRBJ gene usage was reportedly seen between patients with and without metastases.

Node-negative status on CT and PET/CT applied to all patients, none having prior chemotherapy, radiotherapy or other malignancies. Two-round multiplex PCR, the amplification method, yielded TCR beta CDR3 from genomic DNA. For every TRBV and TRBJ gene, a specific primer was used in first-round PCR. TCRdb reprocessed the multiplex PCR reads via MiXCR and lists one record per CDR3 protein. The data hold some 38,000 distinct CDR3 sequences, with around 22% observed a single time. The input for sequencing was PBMCs, taken before or after stereotactic body radiation therapy (not recorded which). V is TRBV25-1 and J is TRBJ1-1; 7 bases line up with TRBD1. The clonotype was recovered from a donor aged 50 or older with non-small cell lung cancer. CDR3 protein: CASSAEGGANTEAFF. The CDR3 DNA reads TGTGCCAGCAGTGCAGAAGGGGGCGCAAACACTGAAGCTTTCTTT.